This entry is about one T cell receptor beta chain. These data come from a study of cytomegalovirus exposure and HLA in healthy donors. This CDR3 comprises 14 residues. The germline gives CDR1 SGHAT, CDR2 FQDESV (reference sequence). After removal of 5 bases from V and 6 bases from J, the junction contained 8 bases not matched to a gene. Sequencing used immunoSEQ multiplex PCR; TCRdb keeps in-frame clones, though not all of them. The sample consists of roughly 350,000 clones, around 86% of them appearing once. The sequence was obtained from a woman aged 18-35 years in good health and CMV-seronegative. The chain links TRBV11-1 to TRBJ1-2; 8 nucleotides line up with TRBD1. Input material: PBMCs. The chain's CDR3 is CASSLRTGPHGYTF. The CDR3 nucleotides are TGTGCCAGCAGCCTTAGGACAGGGCCCCATGGCTACACCTTC.